This T cell receptor beta chain was profiled in a study of T cell repertoires in cytomegalovirus infection. Study summary: From public TCR beta signatures came an indication of both CMV infection and matching HLA type.

V was trimmed by 0 bases and J by 8 bases, leaving 14 bases between them. This CDR3 spans 15 amino acids. CDR1 and CDR2 (germline): SEHNR, FQNEAQ (reference sequence). Study observations and caveats: The cumulative frequency of public TCR beta families identified carriers of CMV plus the relevant HLA.

This clonotype was counted ten times or more. Its matching antigen is unknown. TCRdb reprocessed the reads with MiXCR, giving one entry per CDR3 protein. The sample yields approximately 300,000 distinct CDR3 sequences, roughly 29% seen once. Specimen: cultured PBMCs, collected from culture after CMV antigen stimulation. This sequence was found in a human donor in good health (CMV status not recorded). Some clones in this sample may be carry-over from other donors' samples. The rearrangement links TRBV7-9 to TRBJ2-1; D remains unclear. CDR3 in DNA: TGTGCCAGCAGCTTAGCCCGGTTGTCCGGTCATGAGCAGTTCTTC. It encodes CASSLARLSGHEQFF.